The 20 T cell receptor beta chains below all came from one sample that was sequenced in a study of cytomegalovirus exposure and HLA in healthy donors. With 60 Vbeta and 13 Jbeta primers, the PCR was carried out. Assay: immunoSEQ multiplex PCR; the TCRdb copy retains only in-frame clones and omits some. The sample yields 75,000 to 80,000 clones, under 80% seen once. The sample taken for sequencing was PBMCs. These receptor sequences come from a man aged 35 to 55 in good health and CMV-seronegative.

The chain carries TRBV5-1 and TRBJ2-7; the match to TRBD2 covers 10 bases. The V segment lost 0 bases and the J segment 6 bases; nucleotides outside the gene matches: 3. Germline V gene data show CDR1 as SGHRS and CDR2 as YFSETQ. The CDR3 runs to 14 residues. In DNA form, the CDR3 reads TGCGCCAGCAGCTTGGAACTAGCGGGAACCGAGCAGTACTTC. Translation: CASSLELAGTEQYF.

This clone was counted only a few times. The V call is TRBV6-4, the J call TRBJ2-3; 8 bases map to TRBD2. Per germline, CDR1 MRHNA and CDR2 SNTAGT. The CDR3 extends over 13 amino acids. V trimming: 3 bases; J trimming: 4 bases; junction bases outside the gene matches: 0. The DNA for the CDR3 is TGTGCCAGCAGTGAGCGGGAGGCAGATACGCAGTATTTT. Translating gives CASSEREADTQYF.

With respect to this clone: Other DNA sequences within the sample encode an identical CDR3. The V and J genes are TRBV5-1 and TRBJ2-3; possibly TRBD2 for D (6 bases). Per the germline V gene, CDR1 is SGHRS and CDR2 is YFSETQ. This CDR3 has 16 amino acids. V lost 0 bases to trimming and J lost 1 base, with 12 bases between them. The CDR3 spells CASSLGGTWGTDTQYF. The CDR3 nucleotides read TGCGCCAGCAGCTTGGGGGGGACTTGGGGCACAGATACGCAGTATTTT.

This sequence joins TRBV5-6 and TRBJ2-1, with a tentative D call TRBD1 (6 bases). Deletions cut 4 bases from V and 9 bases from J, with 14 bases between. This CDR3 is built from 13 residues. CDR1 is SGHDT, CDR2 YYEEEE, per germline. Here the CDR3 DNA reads TGTGCCAGCAGCCACGACAGGTTCGGTGAGCAGTTCTTC. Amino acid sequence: CASSHDRFGEQFF.

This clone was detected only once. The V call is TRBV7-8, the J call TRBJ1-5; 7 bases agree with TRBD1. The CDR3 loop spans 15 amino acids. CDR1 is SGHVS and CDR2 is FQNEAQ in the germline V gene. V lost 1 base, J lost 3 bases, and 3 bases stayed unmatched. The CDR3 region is CASSLVGGYNQPQHF. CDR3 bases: TGTGCCAGCAGCTTAGTAGGGGGCTACAATCAGCCCCAGCATTTT.

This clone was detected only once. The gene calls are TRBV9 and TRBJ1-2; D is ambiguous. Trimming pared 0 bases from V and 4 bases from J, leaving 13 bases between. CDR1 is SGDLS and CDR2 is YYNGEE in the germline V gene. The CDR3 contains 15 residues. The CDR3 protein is CASSVDTRIGYGYTF. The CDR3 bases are TGTGCCAGCAGCGTAGACACCAGGATCGGCTATGGCTACACCTTC.

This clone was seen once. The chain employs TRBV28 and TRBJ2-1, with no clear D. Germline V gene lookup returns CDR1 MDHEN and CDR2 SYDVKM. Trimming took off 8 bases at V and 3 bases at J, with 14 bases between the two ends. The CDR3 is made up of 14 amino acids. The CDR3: CASGLFPLYNEQFF. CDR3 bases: TGTGCCAGCGGGCTATTTCCTCTCTACAATGAGCAGTTCTTC.

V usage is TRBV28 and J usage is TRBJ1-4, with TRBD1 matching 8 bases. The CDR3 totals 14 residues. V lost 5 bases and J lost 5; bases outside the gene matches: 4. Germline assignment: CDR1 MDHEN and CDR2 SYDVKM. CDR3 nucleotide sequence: TGTGCCAGCAGTCCTTGGACAGGGAATGAAAAACTGTTTTTT. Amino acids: CASSPWTGNEKLFF.

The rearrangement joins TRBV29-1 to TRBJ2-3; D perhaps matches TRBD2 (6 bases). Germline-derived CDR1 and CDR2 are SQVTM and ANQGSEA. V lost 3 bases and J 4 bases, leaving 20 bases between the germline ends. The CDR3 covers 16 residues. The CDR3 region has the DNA TGCAGCGTTGACGGGGGACTGGTGGGAAGCGCAGATACGCAGTATTTT. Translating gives CSVDGGLVGSADTQYF.

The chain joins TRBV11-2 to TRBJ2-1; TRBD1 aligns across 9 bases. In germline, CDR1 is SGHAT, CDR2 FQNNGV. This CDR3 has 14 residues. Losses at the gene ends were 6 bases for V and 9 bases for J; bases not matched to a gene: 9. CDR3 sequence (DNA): TGTGCCAGCAGAGTGAGACAGGGGGTCGGTGAGCAGTTCTTC. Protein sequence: CASRVRQGVGEQFF.

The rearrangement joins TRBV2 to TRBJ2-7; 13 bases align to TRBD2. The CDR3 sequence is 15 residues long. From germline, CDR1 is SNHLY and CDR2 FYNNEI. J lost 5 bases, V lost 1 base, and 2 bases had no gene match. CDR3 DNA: TGTGCCAGCAGTGAAGGACTAGCGGGAGGACACGAGCAGTACTTC. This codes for CASSEGLAGGHEQYF. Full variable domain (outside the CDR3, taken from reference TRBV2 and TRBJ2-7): EPEVTQTPSHQVTQMGQEVILRCVPISNHLYFYWYRQILGQKVEFLVSFYNNEISEKSEIFDDQFSVERPDGSNFTLKIRSTKLEDSAMYFCASSEGLAGGHEQYFGPGTRLTVT.

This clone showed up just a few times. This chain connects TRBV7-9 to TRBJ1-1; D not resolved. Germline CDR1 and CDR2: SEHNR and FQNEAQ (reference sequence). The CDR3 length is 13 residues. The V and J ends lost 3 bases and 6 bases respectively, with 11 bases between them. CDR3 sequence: CASSFGFRSEAFF. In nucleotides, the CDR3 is TGTGCCAGCAGCTTCGGTTTTCGTTCTGAAGCTTTCTTT.

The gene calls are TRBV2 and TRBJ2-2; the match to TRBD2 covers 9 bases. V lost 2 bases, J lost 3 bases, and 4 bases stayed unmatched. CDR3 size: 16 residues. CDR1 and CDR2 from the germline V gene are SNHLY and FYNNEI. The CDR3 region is CASSERLAGYTGELFF. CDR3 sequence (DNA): TGTGCCAGCAGTGAAAGGCTAGCGGGATACACCGGGGAGCTGTTTTTT.

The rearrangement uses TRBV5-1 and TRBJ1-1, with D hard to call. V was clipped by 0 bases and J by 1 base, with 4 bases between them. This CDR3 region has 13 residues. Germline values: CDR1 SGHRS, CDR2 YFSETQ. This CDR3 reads CASSLAQNTEAFF. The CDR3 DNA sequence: TGCGCCAGCAGCTTGGCACAGAACACTGAAGCTTTCTTT.

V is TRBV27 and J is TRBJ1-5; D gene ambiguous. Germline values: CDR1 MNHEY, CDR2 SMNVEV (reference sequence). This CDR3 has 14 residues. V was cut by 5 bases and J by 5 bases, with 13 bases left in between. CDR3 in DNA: TGTGCCAGCAGTACAACCGGGTCGTATCAGCCCCAGCATTTT. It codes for CASSTTGSYQPQHF.

For the CDR3, the DNA is TGTGCCAGCAGCTTAGCGAATGCAGGGAACACCGGGGAGCTGTTTTTT. Translated, it gives CASSLANAGNTGELFF. This rearrangement joins TRBV7-8 to TRBJ2-2, with D unclear. The ends were cut back, 0 bases at V and 1 base at J, with 9 bases in the middle. The CDR3 has 16 amino acids. CDR1 is SGHVS and CDR2 is FQNEAQ in the germline V gene. Based on the CDR3 plus reference TRBV7-8 and TRBJ2-2, the full variable domain is GAGVSQSPRYKVAKRGQDVALRCDPISGHVSLFWYQQALGQGPEFLTYFQNEAQLDKSGLPSDRFFAERPEGSVSTLKIQRTQQEDSAVYLCASSLANAGNTGELFFGEGSRLTVL.

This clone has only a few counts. For the CDR3, the DNA is TGTGCCAGCAGCTTGATTGGGGGGGTGAACACTGAAGCTTTCTTT. Its translation is CASSLIGGVNTEAFF. This rearrangement joins TRBV5-6 to TRBJ1-1, with a tentative D call TRBD1 (5 bases). This CDR3 has 15 residues. V gave up 1 base and J gave up 0 bases, with 10 bases separating them. In germline, CDR1 is SGHDT, CDR2 YYEEEE.

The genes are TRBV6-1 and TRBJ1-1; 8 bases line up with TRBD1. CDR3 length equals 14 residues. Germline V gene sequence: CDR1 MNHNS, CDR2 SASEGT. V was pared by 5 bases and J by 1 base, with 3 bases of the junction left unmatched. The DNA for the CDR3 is TGTGCCAGCAGTCGGGACAGGAAGAACACTGAAGCTTTCTTT. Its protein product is CASSRDRKNTEAFF.

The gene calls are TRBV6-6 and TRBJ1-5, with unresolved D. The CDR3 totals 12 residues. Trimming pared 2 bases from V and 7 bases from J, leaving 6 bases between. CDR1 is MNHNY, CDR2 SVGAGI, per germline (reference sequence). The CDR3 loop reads CASSYEEQPQHF. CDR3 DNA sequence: TGTGCCAGCAGTTACGAGGAACAGCCCCAGCATTTT.

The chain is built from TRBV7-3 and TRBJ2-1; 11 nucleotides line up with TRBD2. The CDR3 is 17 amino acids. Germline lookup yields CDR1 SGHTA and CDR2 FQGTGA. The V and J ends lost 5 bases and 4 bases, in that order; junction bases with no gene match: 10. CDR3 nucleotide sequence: TGTGCCAGCAGCGGTCACGCCGGGACTAGCGGATACAATGAGCAGTTCTTC. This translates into CASSGHAGTSGYNEQFF.